Presented here are 13 T cell receptor beta chains from one specimen sequenced in a study of T cell responses to AZD1222 COVID-19 vaccine. Assay used: immunoSEQ multiplex PCR; TCRdb lists only in-frame clones, some missing. Counted here are 130,000 or so clones, approximately 85% occurring once; the ten biggest clones make up 5% to 6%. Sequencing was performed on peripheral blood, taken 28 days after the second AZD1222 dose. Source of these receptors: an adult who received the AZD1222 COVID-19 vaccine.

The rearrangement joins TRBV4-3 to TRBJ2-3; D ambiguous. From germline, CDR1 is LGHNA and CDR2 YSLEER. CDR3 size: 16 residues. The V and J ends lost 0 bases and 2 bases respectively, with 12 bases between them. CDR3 amino acids: CASSQESGRPTDTQYF. CDR3 nucleotides: TGCGCCAGCAGCCAAGAAAGTGGACGGCCCACAGATACGCAGTATTTT.

J is TRBJ1-5 and V is TRBV19; TRBD1 is a possible D gene (6 bases). The V end was cut by 5 bases, the J end by 1 base, with 15 bases between. CDR3 length equals 16 residues. CDR1 and CDR2 from the germline V gene are LNHDA and SQIVND (reference sequence). This CDR3 is CASSSHGGASNQPQHF. The CDR3 nucleotides are TGTGCCAGTAGTTCTCATGGGGGGGCAAGCAATCAGCCCCAGCATTTT.

This chain joins TRBV6-5 and TRBJ1-5; D call uncertain. Trimming took 2 bases from V and 5 from J, leaving 7 bases between them. Germline V gene sequence: CDR1 MNHEY, CDR2 SVGAGI. The CDR3 is 13 residues long. The CDR3 region is CASSYKGYQPQHF. The CDR3 DNA reads TGTGCCAGCAGTTACAAGGGTTATCAGCCCCAGCATTTT.

The V and J genes are TRBV12-3 or TRBV12-4 and TRBJ1-2; D is unclear. V lost 3 bases and J lost 4, with 6 bases in between. The CDR3 is 12 amino acids. The CDR3 sequence is CASSFGLYGYTF. CDR3 DNA sequence: TGTGCCAGCAGTTTCGGACTCTATGGCTACACCTTC.

The chain combines TRBV19 with TRBJ2-7, with 7 bases identical to TRBD2. CDR3 length: 16 amino acids. CDR1 is LNHDA and CDR2 is SQIVND in the germline V gene (reference sequence). V shed 7 bases, J shed 6 bases, and the junction held 18 bases outside the gene matches. CDR3 bases: TGTGCCAGTACCTCCGCCTTCACTAGCGAGCACAGCGAGCAGTACTTC. Amino acid sequence: CASTSAFTSEHSEQYF.

The rearrangement joins TRBV21-1 to TRBJ2-7; the table assigns TRBD2, which was not confirmed against the DNA. TRBV21-1 is described as a pseudogene. CDR3 length: 12 residues. CDR3 sequence: CASRVDYTEQYF. DNA of the CDR3: TGTGCCAGCAGAGTAGACTATACCGAGCAGTACTTC.

This clone was observed a handful of times. The gene calls are TRBV19 and TRBJ2-3, with 9 bases aligning to TRBD1. CDR3 size: 16 residues. The V gene end was trimmed by 5 bases and the J gene end by 1 base; junction bases not matched to a gene: 7. Germline CDR1 reads LNHDA; CDR2 reads SQIVND (reference sequence). The CDR3 DNA reads TGTGCCAGTAGTCTCACAGGGGGCTCTGGCACAGATACGCAGTATTTT. Translation gives CASSLTGGSGTDTQYF.

CDR3 sequence reads: CASNQKGLSYGYTF. CDR3 bases: TGTGCCAGTAATCAAAAGGGGCTGTCCTATGGCTACACCTTC. J is TRBJ1-2 and V is TRBV19; possibly TRBD1 for D (5 bases). The CDR3 contains 14 residues. V dropped 7 bases and J dropped 4 bases, with 16 bases sitting between them. CDR1 and CDR2 (germline): LNHDA, SQIVND (reference sequence). The full variable domain, in which reference TRBV19 and TRBJ1-2 provide the parts outside the CDR3, is DGGITQSPKYLFRKEGQNVTLSCEQNLNHDAMYWYRQDPGQGLRLIYYSQIVNDFQKGDIAEGYSVSREKKESFPLTVTSAQKNPTAFYLCASNQKGLSYGYTFGSGTRLTVV.

V usage is TRBV5-1 and J usage is TRBJ1-1, with a possible D match to TRBD1 (5 bases). Trimming left V 0 bases short and J 5 bases short, with 14 bases between. From germline, CDR1 is SGHRS and CDR2 YFSETQ. This CDR3 contains 15 residues. CDR3 sequence (DNA): TGCGCCAGCAGCTTGGGGGTAGGGGTGGAAACTGAAGCTTTCTTT. Translation gives CASSLGVGVETEAFF.

The chain's CDR3 is CATSDPDGNYGYTF. The CDR3 nucleotides read TGTGCCACCAGTGACCCAGATGGAAACTATGGCTACACCTTC. The chain employs TRBV24-1 and TRBJ1-2, with unresolved D. Between the trimmed V and J ends, which lost 4 bases and 2 bases, there was a span of 10 bases. CDR1 is KGHDR and CDR2 is SFDVKD in the germline V gene. This CDR3 is 14 amino acids long.

V and J are TRBV6-5 and TRBJ2-7; TRBD1 is a possible D gene (5 bases). There are 14 residues in the CDR3. V was clipped by 0 bases and J by 2 bases, with 8 bases between them. The germline V gene has CDR1 MNHEY and CDR2 SVGAGI. CDR3 sequence: CASSYSETAYEQYF. The DNA for the CDR3 is TGTGCCAGCAGTTACTCAGAGACAGCCTACGAGCAGTACTTC.

The table lists this clone with a count of one. The CDR3 protein is CAWRQGARQPQHF. The DNA of the CDR3 is TGTGCCTGGAGACAGGGGGCGAGGCAGCCCCAGCATTTT. The V call is TRBV30, the J call TRBJ1-5; TRBD1 agrees at 9 bases. CDR1 and CDR2 (germline): GTSNPN, SVGIG (reference sequence). The CDR3 is 13 amino acids. The V segment lost 3 bases and the J segment 7 bases; nucleotides outside the gene matches: 4.

The J gene is TRBJ2-3, the V gene TRBV5-1; 10 nucleotides agree with TRBD2. J was trimmed by 0 bases and V by 1 base; bases with no gene match: 5. Germline loops: CDR1 SGHRS, CDR2 YFSETQ. This CDR3 is built from 17 residues. CDR3 loop: CASSLIAGGFSTDTQYF. For the CDR3, the DNA is TGCGCCAGCAGCTTGATAGCGGGAGGTTTTAGCACAGATACGCAGTATTTT.